These 20 T cell receptor beta chains share one sample of origin, sequenced in a study of control samples from healthy donors and cancer patients. The assay was immunoSEQ multiplex PCR, and TCRdb's table has in-frame clones only and misses some. This table holds around 100,000 clones, around 88% found once. The sequencing sample was made of blood. Every receptor here comes from a man under 40 in good health.

The count of this clone is one. The genes are TRBV6-1 and TRBJ1-5; 10 bases fit TRBD1. Looked up from germline, CDR1 is MNHNS and CDR2 is SASEGT. The V segment lost 2 bases and the J segment 0 bases; nucleotides outside the gene matches: 10. The CDR3 contains 19 residues. The CDR3 coding sequence is TGTGCCAGCAGTGAAAGGGACGGGACAGGGGCATATAGCAATCAGCCCCAGCATTTT. Translation gives CASSERDGTGAYSNQPQHF.

In DNA form, the CDR3 reads TGTGCCAGCAGCGTATGGACTAGCGGGGGGGCCGTCGGGGAGCTGTTTTTT. Its translation is CASSVWTSGGAVGELFF. This sequence joins TRBV9 and TRBJ2-2, with TRBD2 matching over 15 bases. After removal of 1 base from V and 7 bases from J, the junction contained 5 bases not matched to a gene. The CDR3 runs 17 residues. CDR1 and CDR2 from the germline V gene are SGDLS and YYNGEE.

This chain joins TRBV4-2 and TRBJ1-6; no reliable D call. CDR1 is LGHNA, CDR2 YNFKEQ, per germline. Trimming took 3 bases from V and 0 from J, leaving 9 bases between them. The CDR3 is 16 amino acids. This CDR3 reads CASSQGLSSYNSPLHF. Written as DNA, the CDR3 is TGTGCCAGCAGCCAGGGATTGAGCTCCTATAATTCACCCCTCCACTTT.

The chain employs TRBV5-5 and TRBJ2-2; 7 positions match TRBD1. This CDR3 has 16 amino acids. J lost 4 bases, V lost 3 bases, and 9 bases had no gene match. Germline V lookup: CDR1 SGHKS, CDR2 YYEKEE (reference sequence). In nucleotides, the CDR3 is TGTGCCAGCAGCTCGGGACAGACAGCCTTCACCGGGGAGCTGTTTTTT. Translating gives CASSSGQTAFTGELFF.

The V and J genes are TRBV19 and TRBJ2-1; 9 bases are a match to TRBD2. This CDR3 contains 13 residues. After removal of 3 bases from V and 9 bases from J, the junction contained 3 bases not matched to a gene. Germline lookup yields CDR1 LNHDA and CDR2 SQIVND (reference sequence). The chain's CDR3 is CASSMGLASEQFF. The CDR3 DNA sequence: TGTGCCAGTAGTATGGGACTAGCCTCTGAGCAGTTCTTC.

This chain connects TRBV5-6 to TRBJ1-4; D remains ambiguous. Trimming removed 4 bases at V and 4 bases at J, with 14 bases between. The CDR3 covers 15 residues. CDR1 and CDR2 (germline): SGHDT, YYEEEE. The CDR3 DNA reads TGTGCCAGCAGCCCGAAGCCCATGTTTAATGAAAAACTGTTTTTT. It encodes CASSPKPMFNEKLFF.

In its sample, this clone was seen once. This chain connects TRBV29-1 to TRBJ1-2, with D perhaps matching TRBD1 (5 bases). Trimming cost V 1 base and J 4 bases, with 10 bases left between them. Germline V gene data show CDR1 as SQVTM and CDR2 as ANQGSEA. The CDR3 spans 13 residues. The CDR3 region is CSVEAVRGYGYTF. The CDR3 DNA is TGCAGCGTTGAAGCCGTGAGGGGCTATGGCTACACCTTC.

The chain is built from TRBV27 and TRBJ2-7; D not resolved. The germline V gene encodes CDR1 MNHEY and CDR2 SMNVEV (reference sequence). The CDR3 is 15 residues long. Between the trimmed V and J ends, which lost 2 bases and 6 bases, there was a span of 17 bases. CDR3 residues: CASSLVPRLGSEQYF. For the CDR3, the DNA is TGTGCCAGCAGTTTAGTTCCCCGCCTAGGTTCCGAGCAGTACTTC.

The V and J genes are TRBV28 and TRBJ2-2; 9 positions agree with TRBD1. The J segment lost 1 base and the V segment lost 8 bases, leaving 5 bases of the junction unmatched. The CDR3 extends over 15 amino acids. Germline V gene sequence: CDR1 MDHEN, CDR2 SYDVKM. The DNA of the CDR3 is TGTGCCAGCTCAGCGGGACAGGGGAACACCGGGGAGCTGTTTTTT. Amino acid sequence: CASSAGQGNTGELFF. Complete variable domain (other parts from reference TRBV28 and TRBJ2-2): DVKVTQSSRYLVKRTGEKVFLECVQDMDHENMFWYRQDPGLGLRLIYFSYDVKMKEKGDIPEGYSVSREKKERFSLILESASTNQTSMYLCASSAGQGNTGELFFGEGSRLTVL.

This chain connects TRBV10-1 to TRBJ2-4; D is possibly TRBD1 (5 bases). Germline CDR1 is WNHNN and CDR2 is SYGVQD (reference sequence). Trimming cost V 3 bases and J 8 bases, with 11 bases left between them. The CDR3 spans 13 residues. CDR3 protein: CASSDSLGDIQYF. CDR3 nucleotides: TGCGCCAGCAGTGACTCCCTAGGGGACATTCAGTACTTC.

This clone has only a few counts. The chain carries TRBV29-1 and TRBJ1-3, with D maybe TRBD1 (5 bases). The V and J ends lost 0 bases and 2 bases respectively, with 8 bases between them. The CDR3 is 14 residues long. Germline lookup yields CDR1 SQVTM and CDR2 ANQGSEA. CDR3 nucleotide sequence: TGCAGCGTTGAAGATGGAGGGGCTGGAAACACCATATATTTT. It translates to CSVEDGGAGNTIYF.

J is TRBJ2-7 and V is TRBV4-2; D is unresolved. CDR3 size: 13 residues. V lost 4 bases and J lost 4, with 11 bases in between. From germline, CDR1 is LGHNA and CDR2 YNFKEQ. CDR3 sequence (DNA): TGTGCCAGCAGCCCGATGCCCTCTTACGAGCAGTACTTC. The encoded protein is CASSPMPSYEQYF.

The CDR3 sequence: CASSPMGGDYGYTF. The CDR3 nucleotides are TGTGCCAGCAGCCCCATGGGGGGTGACTATGGCTACACCTTC. The genes are TRBV7-2 and TRBJ1-2; D possibly corresponds to TRBD1 (5 bases). CDR3 length: 14 amino acids. Trimming stripped 5 bases from V and 3 bases from J, with 13 bases between. Germline loops: CDR1 SGHTA, CDR2 FQGNSA.

A note on this clone: Different DNA sequences within this sample yield the same CDR3. As DNA, the CDR3 is TGTGCCAGCAGTTTAGGGGGGGCGACTAATGAAAAACTGTTTTTT. This encodes CASSLGGATNEKLFF. The V gene is TRBV28, the J gene TRBJ1-4; tentatively, D is TRBD1 (6 bases). Germline V gives CDR1 MDHEN, CDR2 SYDVKM. CDR3 size: 15 residues. Trimming stripped 2 bases from V and 2 bases from J, with 9 bases between.

This clone was detected once. The rearrangement links TRBV27 to TRBJ2-7; 7 nucleotides line up with TRBD2. V gave up 3 bases and J gave up 2 bases; unmatched junction bases: 13. Germline V gene data show CDR1 as MNHEY and CDR2 as SMNVEV (reference sequence). The CDR3 runs to 17 residues. The CDR3 here is CASSFLPTSKPTYEQYF. DNA for the CDR3: TGTGCCAGCAGTTTCCTCCCGACTAGCAAACCTACCTACGAGCAGTACTTC.

The gene calls are TRBV7-9 and TRBJ1-6, with D unclear. CDR3 length: 15 amino acids. Germline V gene sequence: CDR1 SEHNR, CDR2 FQNEAQ (reference sequence). V gave up 7 bases and J gave up 0 bases, with 10 bases separating them. CDR3 in amino acids: CASTLANSYNSPLHF. In DNA, the CDR3 is TGTGCCAGCACCCTGGCCAACTCCTATAATTCACCCCTCCACTTT.

This clone has a single count. The chain links TRBV28 to TRBJ1-6; D unresolved. The germline V gene has CDR1 MDHEN and CDR2 SYDVKM. The CDR3 has 10 amino acids. The V and J ends lost 6 bases and 14 bases respectively, with 8 bases between them. The CDR3: CASRAGTLHF. The CDR3 DNA sequence: TGTGCCAGCAGGGCCGGGACCCTCCACTTT. Combining the CDR3 with reference TRBV28 and TRBJ1-6 gives the whole variable domain DVKVTQSSRYLVKRTGEKVFLECVQDMDHENMFWYRQDPGLGLRLIYFSYDVKMKEKGDIPEGYSVSREKKERFSLILESASTNQTSMYLCASRAGTLHFGNGTRLTVT.

This chain connects TRBV10-1 to TRBJ2-3; D gene ambiguous. Trimming pared 2 bases from V and 2 bases from J, leaving 11 bases between. CDR1 is WNHNN and CDR2 is SYGVQD in the germline V gene (reference sequence). The CDR3 has 15 residues. DNA of the CDR3: TGCGCCAGCAGTGAGAGGGCAGCAGCCACAGATACGCAGTATTTT. It specifies CASSERAAATDTQYF.

The chain is built from TRBV2 and TRBJ2-5; 7 nucleotides align to TRBD1. This CDR3 contains 15 residues. The germline CDR1 and CDR2 sequences are SNHLY and FYNNEI. Trimming removed 11 bases from V and 5 bases from J; junction bases left unmatched: 17. The CDR3 coding sequence is TGTGCCTCAAGGGCAGGGGGATATCGGGTTGAGACCCAGTACTTC. It is translated as CASRAGGYRVETQYF.

CDR3 sequence (DNA): TGTGCCAGCAGCTTGGGGGACAAGTACTCCTACAATGAGCAGTTCTTC. Its translation is CASSLGDKYSYNEQFF. The chain is built from TRBV5-8 and TRBJ2-1; D perhaps matches TRBD1 (6 bases). CDR1 is SGHTS, CDR2 YDEGEE, per germline. The CDR3 runs 16 residues. Trimming removed 0 bases from V and 0 bases from J, with 10 bases in between.